Following are 17 T cell receptor beta chains from one sample sequenced in a study of beta chain features in type 1 diabetes. Reverse transcription of all isolated RNA meant that expressed TCRB transcripts were sequenced. TCRdb keeps only in-frame clones here, not all; method: immunoSEQ multiplex PCR. The sample has roughly 300,000 clones, roughly 15% seen once. The sequenced sample consisted of central memory CD4+ T cells from blood. These receptor sequences come from a man in his thirties or forties in good health.

The rearrangement uses TRBV19 and TRBJ2-2; 7 bases line up with TRBD1. The CDR3 is 14 residues long. The junction had 5 bases not matched to a gene; V was cut back by 9 bases and J by 1 base. The germline V gene encodes CDR1 LNHDA and CDR2 SQIVND (reference sequence). The CDR3 DNA reads as TGTGCCAGCGTACAGGGGCGGAACACCGGGGAGCTGTTTTTT. This encodes CASVQGRNTGELFF.

This clone was detected only a few times. Here the CDR3 DNA reads TGTGCCAGCAGCTTAGTTCTCAGGACAGTGAGCACAGATACGCAGTATTTT. Translation gives CASSLVLRTVSTDTQYF. The V gene is TRBV11-2, the J gene TRBJ2-3; a weak D match, TRBD1 (6 bases). The CDR3 runs to 17 residues. Between the trimmed V and J ends, which lost 1 base and 0 bases, there was a span of 14 bases. From germline, CDR1 is SGHAT and CDR2 FQNNGV.

In this sample, this clone turned up a few times. The V gene is TRBV10-3, the J gene TRBJ1-2; D is possibly TRBD1 (6 bases). The CDR3 length is 14 residues. CDR1 and CDR2 (germline): ENHRY, SYGVKD. The V end was cut by 6 bases, the J end by 5 bases, with 16 bases between. The CDR3 DNA is TGTGCCATCAGCCGGGACGGGCAGGGGTATGGCTACACCTTC. This codes for CAISRDGQGYGYTF.

This clone has a count of ten or more. The rearrangement joins TRBV5-1 to TRBJ1-3; D gene ambiguous. Germline CDR1 SGHRS, CDR2 YFSETQ. The V end was cut by 4 bases, the J end by 0 bases, with 8 bases between. This CDR3 is 14 amino acids long. The DNA for the CDR3 is TGCGCCAGCAGCCAGGAGTACTCTGGAAACACCATATATTTT. Translating it yields CASSQEYSGNTIYF.

The gene calls are TRBV9 and TRBJ2-6; D is undetermined. This CDR3 region has 17 residues. Trimming pared 4 bases from V and 1 base from J, leaving 15 bases between. CDR1 and CDR2 from the germline V gene are SGDLS and YYNGEE. CDR3 DNA sequence: TGTGCCAGCAGCCCTCGCGGCGGAAAATCTGGGGCCAACGTCCTGACTTTC. It encodes CASSPRGGKSGANVLTF.

For this clone: The same CDR3 is also encoded by other DNA sequences in this sample. J is TRBJ1-1 and V is TRBV7-2; the D is unclear. Trimming stripped 4 bases from V and 1 base from J, with 4 bases between. The CDR3 has 12 residues. CDR1 is SGHTA and CDR2 is FQGNSA in the germline V gene. CDR3 nucleotide sequence: TGTGCCAGCAGCTCAGCGAACACTGAAGCTTTCTTT. Translated: CASSSANTEAFF.

The chain carries TRBV2 and TRBJ2-4; D is perhaps TRBD2 (6 bases). This CDR3 region has 11 residues. Trimming left V 4 bases short and J 12 bases short, with 10 bases between. Germline V lookup: CDR1 SNHLY, CDR2 FYNNEI. CDR3 region: CASSVTSNQYF. CDR3 sequence (DNA): TGTGCCAGCAGTGTCACTAGCAATCAGTACTTC. Complete variable domain (other parts from reference TRBV2 and TRBJ2-4): EPEVTQTPSHQVTQMGQEVILRCVPISNHLYFYWYRQILGQKVEFLVSFYNNEISEKSEIFDDQFSVERPDGSNFTLKIRSTKLEDSAMYFCASSVTSNQYFGAGTRLSVL.

In its sample, this clone was seen a few times. The chain carries TRBV9 and TRBJ1-2; D not resolved. Between the trimmed V and J ends, which lost 3 bases and 0 bases, there was a span of 12 bases. This CDR3 has 15 amino acids. Germline CDR1 reads SGDLS; CDR2 reads YYNGEE. CDR3 DNA sequence: TGTGCCAGCAGCGGAGGAGGGCAAGCTAACTATGGCTACACCTTC. Protein: CASSGGGQANYGYTF.

This clone was recorded a few times. The rearrangement joins TRBV2 to TRBJ1-2; 7 bases match TRBD1. Germline V CDR1 and CDR2: SNHLY, FYNNEI. Losses at the gene ends were 4 bases for V and 6 bases for J; bases not matched to a gene: 8. The CDR3 sequence is 14 residues long. The CDR3 region is CASSADRVGDGYTF. DNA of the CDR3: TGTGCCAGCAGTGCCGACAGGGTAGGGGATGGCTACACCTTC. Drawing the rest from reference TRBV2 and TRBJ1-2, the complete variable domain is EPEVTQTPSHQVTQMGQEVILRCVPISNHLYFYWYRQILGQKVEFLVSFYNNEISEKSEIFDDQFSVERPDGSNFTLKIRSTKLEDSAMYFCASSADRVGDGYTFGSGTRLTVV.

This clone showed up just a few times. At one end the junction does not follow the germline gene, possibly because of a read error. The chain has TRBV4-2 and TRBJ1-4; tentative D call: TRBD1 (5 bases). This CDR3 region has 13 residues. Germline values: CDR1 LGHNA, CDR2 YNFKEQ. CDR3 residues: CASSQDRAGLGTF. In DNA form, the CDR3 reads TGTGCCAGCAGCCAAGATCGGGCGGGGCTCGGGACTTTT.

This clone was counted between two and nine times. The J gene is TRBJ1-3, the V gene TRBV29-1, with 10 positions matching TRBD1. CDR3 length equals 15 residues. Germline-derived CDR1 and CDR2 are SQVTM and ANQGSEA. V lost 6 bases, J lost 6 bases, and 11 bases stayed unmatched. The CDR3 DNA reads as TGCAGCGTAGCCCCGGACAGGGGGTTGCTAAACACCATATATTTT. Amino acids: CSVAPDRGLLNTIYF.

The rearrangement uses TRBV7-8 and TRBJ1-1, with D possibly matching TRBD1 (6 bases). V lost 5 bases and J lost 0, with 13 bases in between. The germline CDR1 and CDR2 sequences are SGHVS and FQNEAQ. The CDR3 is 15 amino acids. CDR3 sequence reads: CASSVRTDMNTEAFF. Written as DNA, the CDR3 is TGTGCCAGCAGCGTCCGGACAGATATGAACACTGAAGCTTTCTTT.

This clone came up a few times. For the CDR3, the DNA is TGTGCCAGCAGTTGGGGGACGGATTCCTACGAGCAGTACTTC. It yields the protein CASSWGTDSYEQYF. The rearrangement links TRBV6-6 to TRBJ2-7, with D perhaps given as TRBD1 or TRBD2 (5 bases each). Germline V gives CDR1 MNHNY, CDR2 SVGAGI (reference sequence). The CDR3 spans 14 residues. The V end lost 4 bases, the J end lost 1 base, and 11 bases lay between the germline ends.

V and J are TRBV7-2 and TRBJ2-5, with D maybe TRBD2 (5 bases). Germline lookup yields CDR1 SGHTA and CDR2 FQGNSA. The V end lost 4 bases, the J end lost 2 bases, and 14 bases lay between the germline ends. The CDR3 has 15 residues. This chain's CDR3 is CASSSYSDLQETQYF. The CDR3 DNA reads as TGTGCCAGCAGCTCATACTCGGACTTACAAGAGACCCAGTACTTC.

CDR3 residues: CASSLWAGNQYV. The CDR3, as DNA: TGTGCCAGCAGCTTGTGGGCGGGGAACCAGTACGTC. The rearrangement joins TRBV5-5 to TRBJ2-7, with D perhaps matching TRBD2 (6 bases). CDR1 and CDR2 from the germline V gene are SGHKS and YYEKEE (reference sequence). Trimming shortened V by 1 base and J by 10 bases, and 12 bases separated the two germline ends. There are 12 residues in the CDR3.

This clone turned up a few times. This chain links TRBV19 with TRBJ1-1; D remains unclear. Per germline, CDR1 LNHDA and CDR2 SQIVND (reference sequence). Trimming pared 7 bases from V and 4 bases from J, leaving 22 bases between. This CDR3 has 16 residues. The CDR3 nucleotides read TGTGCCAGTATTAGTTCAGGACTCTCCCCCTTCACTGAAGCTTTCTTT. Translated, it gives CASISSGLSPFTEAFF. The whole variable domain, remainder taken from reference TRBV19 and TRBJ1-1, is DGGITQSPKYLFRKEGQNVTLSCEQNLNHDAMYWYRQDPGQGLRLIYYSQIVNDFQKGDIAEGYSVSREKKESFPLTVTSAQKNPTAFYLCASISSGLSPFTEAFFGQGTRLTVV.

This clone was observed at least ten times. The V call is TRBV5-1, the J call TRBJ1-5; the D is unclear. Trimming shortened V by 4 bases and J by 3 bases, and 11 bases separated the two germline ends. CDR1 is SGHRS and CDR2 is YFSETQ in the germline V gene. This CDR3 is 14 amino acids long. The CDR3 nucleotides are TGCGCCAGCAGCGCAAACCCTTTCAATCAGCCCCAGCATTTT. It codes for CASSANPFNQPQHF.